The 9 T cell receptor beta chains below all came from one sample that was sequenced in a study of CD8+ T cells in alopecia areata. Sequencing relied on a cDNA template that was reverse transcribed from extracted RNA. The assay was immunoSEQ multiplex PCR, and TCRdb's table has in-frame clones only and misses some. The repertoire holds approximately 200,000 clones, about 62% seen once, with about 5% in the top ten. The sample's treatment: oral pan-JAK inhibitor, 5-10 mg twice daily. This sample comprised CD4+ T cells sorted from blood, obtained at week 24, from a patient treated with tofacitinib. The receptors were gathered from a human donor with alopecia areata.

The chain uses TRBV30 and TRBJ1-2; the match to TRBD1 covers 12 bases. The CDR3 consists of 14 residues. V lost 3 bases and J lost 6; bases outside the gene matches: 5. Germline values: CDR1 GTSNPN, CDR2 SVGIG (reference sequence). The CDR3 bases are TGTGCCTGGAGCGCGGGACAGGGGGCGAATGGCTACACCTTC. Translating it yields CAWSAGQGANGYTF.

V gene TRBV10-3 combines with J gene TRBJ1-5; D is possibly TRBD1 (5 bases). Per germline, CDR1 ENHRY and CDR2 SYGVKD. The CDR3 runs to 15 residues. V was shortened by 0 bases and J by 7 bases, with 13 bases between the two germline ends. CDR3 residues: CAISESGVGNQPQHF. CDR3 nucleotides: TGTGCCATCAGTGAGTCGGGGGTGGGTAACCAGCCCCAGCATTTT.

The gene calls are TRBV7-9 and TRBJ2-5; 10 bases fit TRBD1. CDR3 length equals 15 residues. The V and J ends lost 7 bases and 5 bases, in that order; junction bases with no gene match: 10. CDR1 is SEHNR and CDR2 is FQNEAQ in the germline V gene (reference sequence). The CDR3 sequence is CASNSETGGRETQYF. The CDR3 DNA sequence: TGTGCCAGCAACTCGGAGACAGGGGGCAGGGAGACCCAGTACTTC.

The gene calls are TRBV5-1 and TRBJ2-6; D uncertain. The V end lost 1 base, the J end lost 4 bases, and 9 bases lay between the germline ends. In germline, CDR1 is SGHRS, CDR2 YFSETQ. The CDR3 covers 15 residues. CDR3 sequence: CASSLFGSGANVLTF. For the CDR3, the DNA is TGCGCCAGCAGCTTGTTCGGCTCCGGGGCCAACGTCCTGACTTTC.

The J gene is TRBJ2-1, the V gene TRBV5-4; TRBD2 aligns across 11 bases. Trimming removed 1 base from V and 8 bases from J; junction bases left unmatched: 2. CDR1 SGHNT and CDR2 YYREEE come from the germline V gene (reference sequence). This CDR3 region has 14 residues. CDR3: CASSLSSGGDEQFF. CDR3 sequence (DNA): TGTGCCAGCAGCTTGAGTAGCGGGGGGGATGAGCAGTTCTTC.

CDR3 DNA: TGTGCCAGCAGCTTAGTTGGGGGATACACTGAAGCTTTCTTT. This translates into CASSLVGGYTEAFF. The gene calls are TRBV7-2 and TRBJ1-1; tentatively, D is TRBD1 (5 bases). The germline gives CDR1 SGHTA, CDR2 FQGNSA. V dropped 1 base and J dropped 3 bases, with 9 bases sitting between them. This CDR3 has 14 residues.

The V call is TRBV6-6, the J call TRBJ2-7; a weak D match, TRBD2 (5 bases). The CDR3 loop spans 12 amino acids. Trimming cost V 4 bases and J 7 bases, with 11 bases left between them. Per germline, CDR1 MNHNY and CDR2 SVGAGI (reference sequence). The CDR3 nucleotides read TGTGCCAGCAGTTCCCCCTCGGGGGAGCAGTACTTC. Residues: CASSSPSGEQYF.

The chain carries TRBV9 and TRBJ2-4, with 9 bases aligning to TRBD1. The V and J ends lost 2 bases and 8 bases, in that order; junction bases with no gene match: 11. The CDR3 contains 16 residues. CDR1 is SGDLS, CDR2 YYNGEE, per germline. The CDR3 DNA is TGTGCCAGCAGCGTGGAGACAGGGGGACGTGGGGACATTCAGTACTTC. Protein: CASSVETGGRGDIQYF.

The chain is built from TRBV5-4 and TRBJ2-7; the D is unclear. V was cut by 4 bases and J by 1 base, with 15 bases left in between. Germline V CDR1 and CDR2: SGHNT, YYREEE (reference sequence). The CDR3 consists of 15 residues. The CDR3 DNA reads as TGTGCCAGCAGCCCCGGACGGCTATCATCCTACGAGCAGTACTTC. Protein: CASSPGRLSSYEQYF.